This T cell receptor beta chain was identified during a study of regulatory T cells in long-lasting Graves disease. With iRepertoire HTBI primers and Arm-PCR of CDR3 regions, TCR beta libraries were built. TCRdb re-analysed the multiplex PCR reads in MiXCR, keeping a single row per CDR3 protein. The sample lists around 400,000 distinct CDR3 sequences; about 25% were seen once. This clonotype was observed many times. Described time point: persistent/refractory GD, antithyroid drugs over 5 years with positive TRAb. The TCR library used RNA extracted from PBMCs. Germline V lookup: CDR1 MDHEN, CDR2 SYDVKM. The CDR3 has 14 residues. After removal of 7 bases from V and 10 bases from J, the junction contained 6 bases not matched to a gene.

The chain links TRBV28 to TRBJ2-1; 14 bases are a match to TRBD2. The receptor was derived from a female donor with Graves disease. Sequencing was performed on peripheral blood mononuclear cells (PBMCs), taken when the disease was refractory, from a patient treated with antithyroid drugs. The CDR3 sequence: CASTQTSGRGEQFF. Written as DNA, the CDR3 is TGTGCCAGCACCCAGACTAGCGGGAGGGGAGAGCAGTTCTTC. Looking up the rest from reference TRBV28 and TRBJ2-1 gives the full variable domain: DVKVTQSSRYLVKRTGEKVFLECVQDMDHENMFWYRQDPGLGLRLIYFSYDVKMKEKGDIPEGYSVSREKKERFSLILESASTNQTSMYLCASTQTSGRGEQFFGPGTRLTVL.